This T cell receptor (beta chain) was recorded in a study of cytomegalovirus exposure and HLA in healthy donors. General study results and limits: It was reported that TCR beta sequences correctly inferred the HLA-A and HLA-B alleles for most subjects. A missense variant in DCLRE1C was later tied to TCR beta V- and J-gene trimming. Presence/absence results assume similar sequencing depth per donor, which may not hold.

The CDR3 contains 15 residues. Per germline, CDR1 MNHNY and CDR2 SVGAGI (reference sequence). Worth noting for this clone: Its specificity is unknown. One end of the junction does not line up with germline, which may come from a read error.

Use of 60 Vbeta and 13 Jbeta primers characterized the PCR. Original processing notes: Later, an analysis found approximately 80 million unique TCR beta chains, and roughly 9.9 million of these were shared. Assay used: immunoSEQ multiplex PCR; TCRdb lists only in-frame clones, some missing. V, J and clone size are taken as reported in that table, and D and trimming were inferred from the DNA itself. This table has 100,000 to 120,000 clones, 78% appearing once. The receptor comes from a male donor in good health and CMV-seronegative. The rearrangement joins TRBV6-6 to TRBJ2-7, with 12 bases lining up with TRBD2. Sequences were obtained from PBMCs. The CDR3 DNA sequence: TGTGCCAGCAGGCAGGGACTAGCGGGCTCCTACGAGCAGTGCTTC. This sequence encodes CASRQGLAGSYEQCF.